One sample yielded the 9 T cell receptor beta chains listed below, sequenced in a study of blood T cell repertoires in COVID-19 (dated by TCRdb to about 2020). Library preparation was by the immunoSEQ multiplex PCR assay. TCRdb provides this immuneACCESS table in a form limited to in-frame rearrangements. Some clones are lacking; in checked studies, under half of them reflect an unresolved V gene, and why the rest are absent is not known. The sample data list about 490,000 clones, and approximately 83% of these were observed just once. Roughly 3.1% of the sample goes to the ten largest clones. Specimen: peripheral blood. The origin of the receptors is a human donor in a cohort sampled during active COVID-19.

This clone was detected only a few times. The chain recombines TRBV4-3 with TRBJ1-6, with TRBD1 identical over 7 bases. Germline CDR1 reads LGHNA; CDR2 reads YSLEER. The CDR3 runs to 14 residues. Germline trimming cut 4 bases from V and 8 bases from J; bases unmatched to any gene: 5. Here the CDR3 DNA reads TGCGCCAGCAGCCTAGGGACAGAACATTCACCCCTCCACTTT. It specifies CASSLGTEHSPLHF.

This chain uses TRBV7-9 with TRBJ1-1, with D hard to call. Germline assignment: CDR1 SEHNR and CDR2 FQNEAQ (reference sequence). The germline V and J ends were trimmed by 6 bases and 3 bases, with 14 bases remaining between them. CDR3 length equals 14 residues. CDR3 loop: CASRRRGLDTEAFF. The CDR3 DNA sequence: TGTGCCAGCAGACGACGGGGTTTGGACACTGAAGCTTTCTTT. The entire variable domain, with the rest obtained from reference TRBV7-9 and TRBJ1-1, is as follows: DTGVSQNPRHKITKRGQNVTFRCDPISEHNRLYWYRQTLGQGPEFLTYFQNEAQLEKSRLLSDRFSAERPKGSFSTLEIQRTEQGDSAMYLCASRRRGLDTEAFFGQGTRLTVV.

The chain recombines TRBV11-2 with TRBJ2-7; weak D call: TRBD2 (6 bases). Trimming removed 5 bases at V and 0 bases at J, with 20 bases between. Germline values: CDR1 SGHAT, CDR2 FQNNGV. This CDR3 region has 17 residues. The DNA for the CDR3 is TGTGCCAGCAGCCCTATCAGCCGACGGGGGTCCTCCTACGAGCAGTACTTC. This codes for CASSPISRRGSSYEQYF.

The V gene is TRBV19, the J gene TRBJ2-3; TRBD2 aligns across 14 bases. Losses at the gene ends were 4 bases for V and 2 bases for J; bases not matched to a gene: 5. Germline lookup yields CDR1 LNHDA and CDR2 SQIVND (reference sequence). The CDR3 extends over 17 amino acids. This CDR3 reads CASSTPGLAGATDTQYF. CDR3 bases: TGTGCCAGTAGTACTCCGGGACTAGCGGGAGCCACAGATACGCAGTATTTT.

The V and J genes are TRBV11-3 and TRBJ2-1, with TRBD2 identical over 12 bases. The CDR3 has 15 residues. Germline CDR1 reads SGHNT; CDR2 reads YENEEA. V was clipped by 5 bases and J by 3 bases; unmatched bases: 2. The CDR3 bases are TGTGCCAGCAGCGAGGGACTAGCGGGCTACAATGAGCAGTTCTTC. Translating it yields CASSEGLAGYNEQFF.

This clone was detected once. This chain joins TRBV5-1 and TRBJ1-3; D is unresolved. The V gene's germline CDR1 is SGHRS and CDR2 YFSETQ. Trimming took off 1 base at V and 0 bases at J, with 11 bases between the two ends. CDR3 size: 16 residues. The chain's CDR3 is CASSLISVYSGNTIYF. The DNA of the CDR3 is TGCGCCAGCAGCTTGATTTCAGTGTACTCTGGAAACACCATATATTTT.

The CDR3, as DNA: TGTGCCAGCAGCTCGACAGGGGATGATTCACCCCTCCACTTT. It yields the protein CASSSTGDDSPLHF. This chain joins TRBV7-3 and TRBJ1-6, with TRBD1 matching 8 bases. With V trimmed by 4 bases and J by 8 bases, 4 bases remained unmatched. The CDR3 spans 14 residues. The V gene's germline CDR1 is SGHTA and CDR2 FQGTGA.

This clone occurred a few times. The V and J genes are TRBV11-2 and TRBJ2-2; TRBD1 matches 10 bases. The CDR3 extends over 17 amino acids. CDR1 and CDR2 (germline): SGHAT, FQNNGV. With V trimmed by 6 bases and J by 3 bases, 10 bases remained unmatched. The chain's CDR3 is CASRLGRGQGDTGELFF. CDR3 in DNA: TGTGCCAGCAGGCTGGGCCGAGGACAGGGGGACACCGGGGAGCTGTTTTTT.

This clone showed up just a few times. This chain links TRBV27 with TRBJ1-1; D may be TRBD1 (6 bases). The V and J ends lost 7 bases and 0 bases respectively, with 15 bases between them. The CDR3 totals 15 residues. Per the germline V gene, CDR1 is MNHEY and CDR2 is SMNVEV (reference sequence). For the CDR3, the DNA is TGTGCCAGCACCCAGTGGGGGCACATGAACACTGAAGCTTTCTTT. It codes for CASTQWGHMNTEAFF.